The entry that follows covers one T cell receptor beta chain sequence. This sample was taken from a study of cytomegalovirus exposure and HLA in healthy donors. The PCR used 60 Vbeta and 13 Jbeta primers. Some clones are missing from TCRdb's copy, which holds only in-frame ones; the method was immunoSEQ multiplex PCR. This table lists approximately 120,000 clones. V lost 4 bases and J lost 2; bases outside the gene matches: 4. Germline CDR1 SGHAT, CDR2 FQNNGV. This CDR3 has 14 residues. The sequence came from a man aged 25 to 40 in good health and CMV-seronegative. The chain joins TRBV11-2 to TRBJ2-7; TRBD1 aligns across 8 bases. Material: PBMCs. Here the CDR3 DNA reads TGTGCCAGCAGCTCCGGGACAGGAGCCTACGAGCAGTACTTC. Amino acids: CASSSGTGAYEQYF.